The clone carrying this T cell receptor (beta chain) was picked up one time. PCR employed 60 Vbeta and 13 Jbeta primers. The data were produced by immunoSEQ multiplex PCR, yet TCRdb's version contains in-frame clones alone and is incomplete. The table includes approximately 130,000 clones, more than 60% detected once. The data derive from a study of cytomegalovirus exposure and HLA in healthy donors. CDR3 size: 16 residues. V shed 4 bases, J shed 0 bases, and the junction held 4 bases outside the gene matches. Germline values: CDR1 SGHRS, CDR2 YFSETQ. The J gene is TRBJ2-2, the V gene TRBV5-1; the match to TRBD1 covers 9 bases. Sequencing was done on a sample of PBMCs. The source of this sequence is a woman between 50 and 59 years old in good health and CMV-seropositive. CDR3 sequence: CASSAGTGTNTGELFF. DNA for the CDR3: TGCGCCAGCAGCGCCGGGACAGGGACGAACACCGGGGAGCTGTTTTTT. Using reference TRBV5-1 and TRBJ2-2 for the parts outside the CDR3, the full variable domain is KAGVTQTPRYLIKTRGQQVTLSCSPISGHRSVSWYQQTPGQGLQFLFEYFSETQRNKGNFPGRFSGRQFSNSRSEMNVSTLELGDSALYLCASSAGTGTNTGELFFGEGSRLTVL.